The 17 T cell receptor beta chains in this list originate from one sample, sequenced in a study of cytomegalovirus exposure and HLA in healthy donors. The primer mix had 60 Vbeta and 13 Jbeta primers. Produced via immunoSEQ multiplex PCR; TCRdb's table is partial and in-frame only. The sample contains over 200,000 clones, 82% of which appear only once. Material for sequencing was PBMCs. The source is a middle-aged man in good health and CMV-seropositive.

In its sample, this clone was seen once. The chain links TRBV5-1 to TRBJ2-2; TRBD2 matches at 9 bases. Germline trimming cut 4 bases from V and 5 bases from J; bases unmatched to any gene: 6. Germline V gene lookup returns CDR1 SGHRS and CDR2 YFSETQ. The CDR3 totals 15 residues. The chain's CDR3 is CASSRAGGGTGELFF. CDR3 DNA sequence: TGCGCCAGCAGCCGAGCGGGAGGCGGTACCGGGGAGCTGTTTTTT.

V gene TRBV6-1 combines with J gene TRBJ2-5, with 9 nucleotides matching TRBD2. CDR1 is MNHNS, CDR2 SASEGT, per germline. After removal of 2 bases from V and 5 bases from J, the junction contained 12 bases not matched to a gene. The CDR3 is 17 amino acids. CDR3 sequence reads: CASSEPPGSGSGETQYF. CDR3 sequence (DNA): TGTGCCAGCAGTGAACCCCCGGGTAGCGGGAGTGGGGAGACCCAGTACTTC.

V gene TRBV27 combines with J gene TRBJ2-1; 7 bases are a match to TRBD2. From germline, CDR1 is MNHEY and CDR2 SMNVEV (reference sequence). V shed 1 base, J shed 8 bases, and the junction held 8 bases outside the gene matches. The CDR3 has 15 amino acids. CDR3 amino acids: CASSLYPGRADEQFF. The CDR3, as DNA: TGTGCCAGCAGTTTATACCCAGGGAGGGCGGATGAGCAGTTCTTC.

The chain uses TRBV9 and TRBJ2-1; the D is unclear. This CDR3 comprises 13 residues. Germline V gives CDR1 SGDLS, CDR2 YYNGEE. Trimming cost V 6 bases and J 9 bases, with 16 bases left between them. This CDR3 reads CASTLTSTGEQFF. Written as DNA, the CDR3 is TGTGCCAGCACGTTAACCTCAACCGGTGAGCAGTTCTTC.

This clone is a singleton in its sample. J is TRBJ2-3 and V is TRBV7-9; 8 bases are a match to TRBD2. This CDR3 is 17 amino acids long. V lost 5 bases, J lost 2 bases, and 12 bases stayed unmatched. Germline V lookup: CDR1 SEHNR, CDR2 FQNEAQ (reference sequence). CDR3 nucleotide sequence: TGTGCCAGCAGCCTGACCACTAGCGGTACGTTCACAGATACGCAGTATTTT. Translating gives CASSLTTSGTFTDTQYF.

The chain employs TRBV29-1 and TRBJ1-2; 8 bases agree with TRBD1. There are 13 residues in the CDR3. The germline gives CDR1 SQVTM, CDR2 ANQGSEA. V gave up 3 bases and J gave up 8 bases; unmatched junction bases: 8. The DNA of the CDR3 is TGCAGCGTTGACCCCAGGGGGCGGGAGGGCTACACCTTC. It translates to CSVDPRGREGYTF.

The gene calls are TRBV5-6 and TRBJ2-3; TRBD2 matches at 9 bases. V gave up 0 bases and J gave up 2 bases; unmatched junction bases: 7. The CDR3 is 17 amino acids. Germline V CDR1 and CDR2: SGHDT, YYEEEE. The CDR3 coding sequence is TGTGCCAGCAGCTTGGCGAGGCGGGAGGGAGTCACAGATACGCAGTATTTT. Protein: CASSLARREGVTDTQYF. Complete variable domain (other parts from reference TRBV5-6 and TRBJ2-3): DAGVTQSPTHLIKTRGQQVTLRCSPKSGHDTVSWYQQALGQGPQFIFQYYEEEERQRGNFPDRFSGHQFPNYSSELNVNALLLGDSALYLCASSLARREGVTDTQYFGPGTRLTVL.

V is TRBV7-3 and J is TRBJ2-7; 8 bases line up with TRBD2. The CDR3 spans 15 residues. From germline, CDR1 is SGHTA and CDR2 FQGTGA. V lost 2 bases to trimming and J lost 4 bases; unmatched junction nucleotides: 7. In DNA form, the CDR3 reads TGTGCCAGCAGCTTACAAGCGGGAGCTGTATACGAGCAGTACTTC. Amino acids: CASSLQAGAVYEQYF.

This chain joins TRBV6-5 and TRBJ2-7, with TRBD1 identical over 8 bases. CDR1 and CDR2 from the germline V gene are MNHEY and SVGAGI. This CDR3 region has 14 residues. After removal of 6 bases from V and 2 bases from J, the junction contained 6 bases not matched to a gene. CDR3 protein: CASSQRQGTYEQYF. The CDR3, as DNA: TGTGCCAGCAGCCAAAGACAGGGGACCTACGAGCAGTACTTC.

The chain uses TRBV9 and TRBJ1-1; D is ambiguous. The germline gives CDR1 SGDLS, CDR2 YYNGEE. V lost 4 bases to trimming and J lost 1 base, with 8 bases between them. CDR3 length: 13 residues. The CDR3 DNA reads as TGTGCCAGCAGCTTATACAGGAACACTGAAGCTTTCTTT. Encoded protein: CASSLYRNTEAFF.

This clone has more than one count but fewer than ten. The rearrangement links TRBV9 to TRBJ1-2; 7 nucleotides match TRBD1. The CDR3 runs 14 residues. Germline V gene sequence: CDR1 SGDLS, CDR2 YYNGEE. V was pared by 4 bases and J by 3 bases, with 6 bases of the junction left unmatched. The CDR3 loop is CASSSEGGDYGYTF. The CDR3 DNA sequence: TGTGCCAGCAGCTCCGAAGGGGGCGACTATGGCTACACCTTC. Complete variable domain (other parts from reference TRBV9 and TRBJ1-2): DSGVTQTPKHLITATGQRVTLRCSPRSGDLSVYWYQQSLDQGLQFLIQYYNGEERAKGNILERFSAQQFPDLHSELNLSSLELGDSALYFCASSSEGGDYGYTFGSGTRLTVV.

The chain recombines TRBV2 with TRBJ2-1; 13 bases match TRBD2. Germline CDR1 is SNHLY and CDR2 is FYNNEI. The junction had 5 bases not matched to a gene; V was cut back by 6 bases and J by 9 bases. The length of the CDR3 is 14 residues. The CDR3 DNA sequence: TGTGCCAGCAGCCAACGGACTAGCGGGGGTGAGCAGTTCTTC. Residues: CASSQRTSGGEQFF.

A note on this clone: The sample carries other DNA sequences with the same CDR3. The J gene is TRBJ1-5, the V gene TRBV19, with 9 bases identical to TRBD1. Losses at the gene ends were 5 bases for V and 7 bases for J; bases not matched to a gene: 6. CDR3 length equals 14 residues. The germline V gene encodes CDR1 LNHDA and CDR2 SQIVND (reference sequence). The CDR3 nucleotides read TGTGCCAGTAGTCTTTGGACAGGGGACCAGCCCCAGCATTTT. Its protein is CASSLWTGDQPQHF.

This clone was recorded only once. The rearrangement links TRBV5-1 to TRBJ1-1, with D possibly TRBD1 on 6 matching bases. With 0 bases removed from V and 0 bases from J, the gap between germline ends came to 6 bases. Germline V gene data show CDR1 as SGHRS and CDR2 as YFSETQ. CDR3 length: 14 residues. CDR3 in amino acids: CASSLDRVNTEAFF. DNA for the CDR3: TGCGCCAGCAGCTTGGACAGGGTGAACACTGAAGCTTTCTTT.

The chain combines TRBV7-9 with TRBJ2-5; D not certain. Looked up from germline, CDR1 is SEHNR and CDR2 is FQNEAQ (reference sequence). V lost 5 bases and J lost 4, with 14 bases in between. The CDR3 contains 14 residues. Here the CDR3 DNA reads TGTGCCAGCAGCCACACCGTAGCCCTAGAGACCCAGTACTTC. This translates into CASSHTVALETQYF.

The chain combines TRBV25-1 with TRBJ1-4; 8 bases line up with TRBD1. Germline loops: CDR1 MGHDK, CDR2 SYGVNS. The trim removed 3 bases at V and 5 bases at J, leaving 8 bases unmatched. This CDR3 region has 16 residues. CDR3 amino acids: CASSDQWDRYNEKLFF. The CDR3 DNA reads TGTGCCAGCAGTGATCAATGGGACAGGTACAATGAAAAACTGTTTTTT.

The J gene is TRBJ1-2, the V gene TRBV5-1; D possibly corresponds to TRBD1 (6 bases). This CDR3 is 14 amino acids long. From germline, CDR1 is SGHRS and CDR2 YFSETQ. Trimming shortened V by 0 bases and J by 2 bases, and 8 bases separated the two germline ends. CDR3 in DNA: TGCGCCAGCAGCTTGGCCGGACAGAACTATGGCTACACCTTC. The encoded protein is CASSLAGQNYGYTF. The entire variable domain, with the rest obtained from reference TRBV5-1 and TRBJ1-2, is as follows: KAGVTQTPRYLIKTRGQQVTLSCSPISGHRSVSWYQQTPGQGLQFLFEYFSETQRNKGNFPGRFSGRQFSNSRSEMNVSTLELGDSALYLCASSLAGQNYGYTFGSGTRLTVV.